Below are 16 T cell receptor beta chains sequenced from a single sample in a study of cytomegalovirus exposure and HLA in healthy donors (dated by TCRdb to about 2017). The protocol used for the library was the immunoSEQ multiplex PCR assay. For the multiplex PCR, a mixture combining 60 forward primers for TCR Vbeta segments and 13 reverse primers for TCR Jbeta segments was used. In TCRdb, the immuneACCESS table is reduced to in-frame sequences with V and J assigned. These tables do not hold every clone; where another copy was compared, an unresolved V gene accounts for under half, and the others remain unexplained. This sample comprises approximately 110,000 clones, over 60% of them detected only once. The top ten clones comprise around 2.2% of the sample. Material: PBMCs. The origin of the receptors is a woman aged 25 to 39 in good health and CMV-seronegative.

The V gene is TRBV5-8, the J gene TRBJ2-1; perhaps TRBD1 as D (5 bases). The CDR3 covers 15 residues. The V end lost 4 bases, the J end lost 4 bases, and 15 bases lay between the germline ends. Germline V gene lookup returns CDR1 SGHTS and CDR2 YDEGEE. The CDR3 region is CASSKTDLKYNEQFF. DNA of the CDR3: TGTGCCAGCAGCAAGACAGACCTAAAATACAATGAGCAGTTCTTC.

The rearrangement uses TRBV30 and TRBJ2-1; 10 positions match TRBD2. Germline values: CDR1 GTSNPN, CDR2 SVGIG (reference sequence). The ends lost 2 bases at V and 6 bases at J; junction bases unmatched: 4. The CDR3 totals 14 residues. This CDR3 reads CAWSQLAGRNEQFF. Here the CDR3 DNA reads TGTGCCTGGAGTCAACTAGCGGGACGCAATGAGCAGTTCTTC.

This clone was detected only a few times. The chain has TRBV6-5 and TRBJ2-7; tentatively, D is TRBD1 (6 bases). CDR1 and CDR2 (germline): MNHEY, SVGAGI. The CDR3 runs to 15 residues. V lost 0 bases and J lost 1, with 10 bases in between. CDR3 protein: CASSYSIRGSYEQYF. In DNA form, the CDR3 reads TGTGCCAGCAGTTACTCGATCAGGGGATCCTACGAGCAGTACTTC.

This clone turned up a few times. Here the CDR3 DNA reads TGTGCCAGCAGTGAGCTAGCGAACACTGAAGCTTTCTTT. It specifies CASSELANTEAFF. The chain employs TRBV6-4 and TRBJ1-1; D is unclear. V dropped 3 bases and J dropped 1 base, with 6 bases sitting between them. The CDR3 is 13 residues long. Germline CDR1 reads MRHNA; CDR2 reads SNTAGT.

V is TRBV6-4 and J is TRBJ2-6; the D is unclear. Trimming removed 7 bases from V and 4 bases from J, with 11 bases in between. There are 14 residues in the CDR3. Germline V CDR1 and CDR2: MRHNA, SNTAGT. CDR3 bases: TGTGCCAGCACAGTTATCTTAGGGGCCAACGTCCTGACTTTC. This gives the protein CASTVILGANVLTF.

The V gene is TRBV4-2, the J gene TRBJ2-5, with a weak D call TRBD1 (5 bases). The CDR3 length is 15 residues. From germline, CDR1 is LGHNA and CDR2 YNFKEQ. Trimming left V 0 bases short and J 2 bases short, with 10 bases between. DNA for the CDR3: TGTGCCAGCAGCCAAGATCGAGGACAACAAGAGACCCAGTACTTC. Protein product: CASSQDRGQQETQYF.

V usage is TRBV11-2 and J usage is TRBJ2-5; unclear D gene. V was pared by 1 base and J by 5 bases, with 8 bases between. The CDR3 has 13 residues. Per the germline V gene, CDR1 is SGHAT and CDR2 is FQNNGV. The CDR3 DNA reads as TGTGCCAGCAGCTTAGTCCCTAGGGAGACCCAGTACTTC. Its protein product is CASSLVPRETQYF.

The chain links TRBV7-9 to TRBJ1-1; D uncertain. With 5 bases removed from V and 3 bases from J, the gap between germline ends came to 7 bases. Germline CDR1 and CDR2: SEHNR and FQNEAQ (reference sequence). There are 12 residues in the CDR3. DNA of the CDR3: TGTGCCAGCAGCCCAGATGACACTGAAGCTTTCTTT. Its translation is CASSPDDTEAFF.

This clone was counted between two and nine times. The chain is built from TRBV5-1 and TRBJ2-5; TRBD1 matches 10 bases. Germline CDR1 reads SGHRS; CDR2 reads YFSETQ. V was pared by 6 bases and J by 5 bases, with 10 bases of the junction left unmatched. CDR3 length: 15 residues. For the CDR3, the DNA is TGCGCCAGCACCCCGACAGGGGGCGCGATGGAGACCCAGTACTTC. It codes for CASTPTGGAMETQYF.

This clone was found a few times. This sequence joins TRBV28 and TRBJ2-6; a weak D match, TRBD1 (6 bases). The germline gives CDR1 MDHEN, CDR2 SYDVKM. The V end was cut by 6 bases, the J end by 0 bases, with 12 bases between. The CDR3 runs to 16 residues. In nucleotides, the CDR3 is TGTGCCAGCAGGACAGGTCCGAGCTCTGGGGCCAACGTCCTGACTTTC. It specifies CASRTGPSSGANVLTF. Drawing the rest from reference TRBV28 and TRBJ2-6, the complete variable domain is DVKVTQSSRYLVKRTGEKVFLECVQDMDHENMFWYRQDPGLGLRLIYFSYDVKMKEKGDIPEGYSVSREKKERFSLILESASTNQTSMYLCASRTGPSSGANVLTFGAGSRLTVL.

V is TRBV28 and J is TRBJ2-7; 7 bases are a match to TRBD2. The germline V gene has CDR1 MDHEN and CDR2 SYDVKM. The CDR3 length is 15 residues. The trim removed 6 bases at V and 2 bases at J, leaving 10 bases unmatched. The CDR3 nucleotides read TGTGCCAGCAGCTCTCCGGGACTAACCACCTACGAGCAGTACTTC. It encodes CASSSPGLTTYEQYF.

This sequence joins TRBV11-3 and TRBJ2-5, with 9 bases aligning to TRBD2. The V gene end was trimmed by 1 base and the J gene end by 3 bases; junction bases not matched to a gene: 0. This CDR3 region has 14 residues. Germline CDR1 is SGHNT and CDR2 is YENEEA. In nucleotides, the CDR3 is TGTGCCAGCAGCTTAGGCGGGAGGGAAGAGACCCAGTACTTC. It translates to CASSLGGREETQYF.

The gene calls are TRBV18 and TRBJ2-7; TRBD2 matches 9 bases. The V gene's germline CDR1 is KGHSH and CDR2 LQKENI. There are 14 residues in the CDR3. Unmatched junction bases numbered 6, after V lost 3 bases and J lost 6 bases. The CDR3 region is CASSPSGSPGEQYF. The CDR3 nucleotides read TGTGCCAGCTCACCTAGCGGGAGTCCCGGCGAGCAGTACTTC.

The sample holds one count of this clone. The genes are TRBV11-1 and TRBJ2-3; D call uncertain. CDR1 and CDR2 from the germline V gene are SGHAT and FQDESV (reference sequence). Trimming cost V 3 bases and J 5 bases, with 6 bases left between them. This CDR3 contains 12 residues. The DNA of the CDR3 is TGTGCCAGCAGCTTCAGTGGAGATACGCAGTATTTT. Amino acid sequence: CASSFSGDTQYF.

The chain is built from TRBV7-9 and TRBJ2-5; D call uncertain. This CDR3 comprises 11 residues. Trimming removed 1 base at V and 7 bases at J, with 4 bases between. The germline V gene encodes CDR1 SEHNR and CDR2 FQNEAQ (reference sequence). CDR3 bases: TGTGCCAGCAGCTTAGACGGGACCCAGTACTTC. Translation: CASSLDGTQYF.

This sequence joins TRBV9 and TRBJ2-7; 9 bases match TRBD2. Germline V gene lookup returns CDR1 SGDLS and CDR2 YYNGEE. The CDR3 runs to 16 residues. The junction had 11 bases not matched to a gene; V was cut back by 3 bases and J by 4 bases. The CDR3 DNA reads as TGTGCCAGCAGCGCGACCTCGACTAGCGGAAGTTACGAGCAGTACTTC. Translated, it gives CASSATSTSGSYEQYF.